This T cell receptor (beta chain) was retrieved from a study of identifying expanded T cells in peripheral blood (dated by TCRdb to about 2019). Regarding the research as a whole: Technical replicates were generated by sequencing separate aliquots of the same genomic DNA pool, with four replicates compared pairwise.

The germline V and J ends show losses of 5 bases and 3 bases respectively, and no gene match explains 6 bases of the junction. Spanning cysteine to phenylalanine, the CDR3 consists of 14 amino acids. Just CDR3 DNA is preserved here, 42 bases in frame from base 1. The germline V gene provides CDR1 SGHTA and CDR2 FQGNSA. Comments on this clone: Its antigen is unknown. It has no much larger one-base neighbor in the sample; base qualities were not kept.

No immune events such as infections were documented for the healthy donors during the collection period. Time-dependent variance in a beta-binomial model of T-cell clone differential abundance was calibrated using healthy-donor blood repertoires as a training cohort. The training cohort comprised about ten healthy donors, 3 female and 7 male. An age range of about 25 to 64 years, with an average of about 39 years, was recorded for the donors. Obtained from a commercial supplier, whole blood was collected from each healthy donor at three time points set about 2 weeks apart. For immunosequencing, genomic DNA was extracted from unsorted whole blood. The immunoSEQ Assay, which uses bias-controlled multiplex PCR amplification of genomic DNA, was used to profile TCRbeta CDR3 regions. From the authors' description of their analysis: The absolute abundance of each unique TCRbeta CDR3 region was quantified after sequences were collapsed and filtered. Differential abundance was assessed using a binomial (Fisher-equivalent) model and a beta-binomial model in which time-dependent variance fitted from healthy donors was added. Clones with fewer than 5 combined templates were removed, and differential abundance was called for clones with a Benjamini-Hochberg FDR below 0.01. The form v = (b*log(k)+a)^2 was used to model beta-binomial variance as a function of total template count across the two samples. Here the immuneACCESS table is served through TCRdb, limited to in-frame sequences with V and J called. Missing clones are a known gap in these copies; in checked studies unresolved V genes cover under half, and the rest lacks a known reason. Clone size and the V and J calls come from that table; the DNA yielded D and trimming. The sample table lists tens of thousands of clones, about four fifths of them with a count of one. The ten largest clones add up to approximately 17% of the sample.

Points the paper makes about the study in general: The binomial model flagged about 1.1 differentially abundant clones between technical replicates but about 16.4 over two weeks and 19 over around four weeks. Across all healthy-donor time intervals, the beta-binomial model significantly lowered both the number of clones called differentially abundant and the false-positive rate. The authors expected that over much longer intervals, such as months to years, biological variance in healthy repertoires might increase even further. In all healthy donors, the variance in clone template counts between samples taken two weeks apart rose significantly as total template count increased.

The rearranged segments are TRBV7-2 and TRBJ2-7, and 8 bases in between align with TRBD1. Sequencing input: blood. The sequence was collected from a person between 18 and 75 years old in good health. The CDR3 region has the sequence CASSVTGAIYEQYF. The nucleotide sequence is TGTGCCAGCAGCGTGACAGGGGCTATCTACGAGCAGTACTTC.